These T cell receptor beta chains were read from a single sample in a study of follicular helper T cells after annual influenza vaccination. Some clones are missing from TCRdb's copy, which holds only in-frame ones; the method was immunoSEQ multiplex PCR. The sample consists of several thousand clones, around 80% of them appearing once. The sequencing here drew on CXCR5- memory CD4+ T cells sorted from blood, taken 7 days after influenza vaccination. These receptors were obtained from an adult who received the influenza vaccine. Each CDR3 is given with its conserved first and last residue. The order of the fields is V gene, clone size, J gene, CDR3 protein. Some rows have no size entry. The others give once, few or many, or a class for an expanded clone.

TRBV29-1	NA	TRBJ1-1	CSGTGGGTEAFF
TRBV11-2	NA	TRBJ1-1	CASSLAEGTEAFF
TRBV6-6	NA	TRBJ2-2	CASSYGQGGTGELFF
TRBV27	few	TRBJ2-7	CASSFTDREDEQYF
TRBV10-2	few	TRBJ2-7	CASRSDRGDEQYF
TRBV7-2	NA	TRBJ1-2	CASSLAQGKYGYTF
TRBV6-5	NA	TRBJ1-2	CASRSSSNYGYTF
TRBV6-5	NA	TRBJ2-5	CASSFGTAQETQYF
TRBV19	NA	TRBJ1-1	CASSTGQGRTEAFF
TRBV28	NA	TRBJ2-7	CASSAGLYEQYF
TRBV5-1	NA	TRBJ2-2	CASSSPAGYTGELFF
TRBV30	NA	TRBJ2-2	CAWTRTSGSSWNTGELFF
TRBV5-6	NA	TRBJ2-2	CASSLGMNTGELFF
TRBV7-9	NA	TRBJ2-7	CASSPGPKREQYF
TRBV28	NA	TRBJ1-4	CASSSPGRWSEKLFF
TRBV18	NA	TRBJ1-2	CASSPRGGGEQNNYGYTF
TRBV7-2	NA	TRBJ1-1	CASSLAGRGATEAFF
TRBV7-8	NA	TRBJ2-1	CASRRLPGTSGSSYNEQFF
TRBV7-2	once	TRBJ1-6	CASSPRGRDSPLHF
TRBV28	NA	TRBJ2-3	CASHRTSGGPFTDTQYF